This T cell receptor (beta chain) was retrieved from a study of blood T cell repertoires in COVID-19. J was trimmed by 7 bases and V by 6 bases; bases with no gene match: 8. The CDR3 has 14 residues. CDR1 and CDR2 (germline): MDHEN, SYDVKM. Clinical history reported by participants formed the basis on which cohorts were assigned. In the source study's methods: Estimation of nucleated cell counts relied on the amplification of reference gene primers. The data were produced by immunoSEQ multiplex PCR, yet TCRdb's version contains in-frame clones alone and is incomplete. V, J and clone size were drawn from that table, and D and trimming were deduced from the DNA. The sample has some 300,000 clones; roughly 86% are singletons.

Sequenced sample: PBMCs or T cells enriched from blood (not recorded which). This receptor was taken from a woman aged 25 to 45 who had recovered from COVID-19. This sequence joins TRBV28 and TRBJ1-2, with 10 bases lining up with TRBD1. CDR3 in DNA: TGTGCCAGCAGCTCCGGACAGGGGGAGGTTGGCTACACCTTC. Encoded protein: CASSSGQGEVGYTF.